This T cell receptor (beta chain) was retrieved from a study of PD-1 blockade in classical Hodgkin lymphoma. Here immunoSEQ multiplex PCR was the method, and the copy in TCRdb shows in-frame clones only, minus some. The sample lists under 9,000 clones, roughly four fifths occurring once. With 4 bases removed from V and 4 bases from J, the gap between germline ends came to 14 bases. Germline CDR1 SGHTA, CDR2 FQGTGA. The CDR3 is 14 residues long. Time point meaning: cycle 4 day 1 (C4D1), after 6 weeks of nivolumab. Every one of the patients relapsed after autologous stem cell transplantation (brentuximab vedotin exposure was variable). It was by magnetic negative selection that CD8+ T cells were isolated from thawed PBMCs.

This chain links TRBV7-3 with TRBJ2-7, with D possibly called TRBD1 or TRBD2 (5 bases each). The receptor was derived from a human donor with classical Hodgkin lymphoma. The material sequenced was CD8+ T cells from blood, taken before the fourth cycle of nivolumab. The DNA of the CDR3 is TGTGCCAGCAGCTCCCTCTCGGGGCTGTACGAGCAGTACTTC. Protein product: CASSSLSGLYEQYF.